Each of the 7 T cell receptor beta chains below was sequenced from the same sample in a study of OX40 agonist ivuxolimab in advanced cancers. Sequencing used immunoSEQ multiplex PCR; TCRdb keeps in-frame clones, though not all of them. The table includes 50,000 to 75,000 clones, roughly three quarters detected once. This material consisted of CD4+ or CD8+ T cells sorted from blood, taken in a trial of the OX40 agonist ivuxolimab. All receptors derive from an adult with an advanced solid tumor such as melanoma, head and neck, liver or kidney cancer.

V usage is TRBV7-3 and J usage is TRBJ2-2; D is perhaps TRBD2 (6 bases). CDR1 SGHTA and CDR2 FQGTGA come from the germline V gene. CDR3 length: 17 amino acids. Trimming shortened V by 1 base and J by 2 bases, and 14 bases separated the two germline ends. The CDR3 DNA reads TGTGCCAGCAGCTTAAATTCGGTGGAGGGAAACACCGGGGAGCTGTTTTTT. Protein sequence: CASSLNSVEGNTGELFF.

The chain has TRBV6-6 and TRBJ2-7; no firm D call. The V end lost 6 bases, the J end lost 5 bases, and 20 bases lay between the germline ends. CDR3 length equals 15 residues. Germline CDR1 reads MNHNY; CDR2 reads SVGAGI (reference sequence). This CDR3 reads CASSPNWMPPDEQYF. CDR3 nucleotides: TGTGCCAGCAGCCCCAATTGGATGCCACCCGACGAGCAGTACTTC.

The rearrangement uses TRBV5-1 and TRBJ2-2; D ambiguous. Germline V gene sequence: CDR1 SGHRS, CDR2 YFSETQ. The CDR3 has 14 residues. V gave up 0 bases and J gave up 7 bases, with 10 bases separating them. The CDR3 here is CASSLAIAVGELFF. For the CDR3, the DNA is TGCGCCAGCAGCTTGGCCATCGCGGTCGGGGAGCTGTTTTTT.

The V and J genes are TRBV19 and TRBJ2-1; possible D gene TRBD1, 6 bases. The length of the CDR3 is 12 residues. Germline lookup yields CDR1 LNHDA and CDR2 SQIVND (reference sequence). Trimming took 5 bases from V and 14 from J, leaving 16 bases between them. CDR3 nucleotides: TGTGCCAGTAGTCCGGACAGTCATAAGGAGTTCTTC. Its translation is CASSPDSHKEFF. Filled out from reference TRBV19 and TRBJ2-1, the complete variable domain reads DGGITQSPKYLFRKEGQNVTLSCEQNLNHDAMYWYRQDPGQGLRLIYYSQIVNDFQKGDIAEGYSVSREKKESFPLTVTSAQKNPTAFYLCASSPDSHKEFFGPGTRLTVL.

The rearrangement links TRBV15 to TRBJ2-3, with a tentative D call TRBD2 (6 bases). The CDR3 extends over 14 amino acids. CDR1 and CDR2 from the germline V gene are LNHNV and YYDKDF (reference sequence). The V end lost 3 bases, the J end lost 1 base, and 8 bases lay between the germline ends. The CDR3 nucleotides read TGTGCCACCAGCAGGGCTAGCGGCACAGATACGCAGTATTTT. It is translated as CATSRASGTDTQYF. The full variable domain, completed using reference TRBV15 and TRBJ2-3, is DAMVIQNPRYQVTQFGKPVTLSCSQTLNHNVMYWYQQKSSQAPKLLFHYYDKDFNNEADTPDNFQSRRPNTSFCFLDIRSPGLGDTAMYLCATSRASGTDTQYFGPGTRLTVL.

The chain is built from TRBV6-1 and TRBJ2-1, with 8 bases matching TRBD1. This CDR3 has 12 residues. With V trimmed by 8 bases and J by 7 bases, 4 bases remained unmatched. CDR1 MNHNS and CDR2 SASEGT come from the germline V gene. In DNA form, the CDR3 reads TGTGCCAGCTTAACAGGGGGAAATGAGCAGTTCTTC. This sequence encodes CASLTGGNEQFF.

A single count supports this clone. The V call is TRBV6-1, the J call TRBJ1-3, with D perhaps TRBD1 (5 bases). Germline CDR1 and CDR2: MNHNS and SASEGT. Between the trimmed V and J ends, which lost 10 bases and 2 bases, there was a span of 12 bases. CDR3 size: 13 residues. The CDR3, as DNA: TGTGCCACCTCAGGACAAACTGGAAACACCATATATTTT. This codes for CATSGQTGNTIYF.